This paragraph covers one T cell receptor beta chain sequence. One Seattle source followed patients from active infection through their disease course. Source study methods: By means of reference gene primer amplification, nucleated cell counts were estimated. Measured with immunoSEQ multiplex PCR; TCRdb has only the in-frame clones, and not every one. The V and J calls and clone size come from that table; D and trimming were worked out from the DNA. The repertoire holds 140,000 to 150,000 clones, roughly nine tenths seen once, with roughly 13% in the top ten. This record belongs to a study of blood T cell repertoires in COVID-19. About the research overall: Sites across the United States, Italy and Spain contributed samples from acute and convalescent COVID-19. Nucleic acid was either cDNA or gDNA, and it came from T cells, B-cell-depleted T cells, or PBMCs.

Germline V gives CDR1 PRHDT, CDR2 FYEKMQ (reference sequence). The CDR3 runs to 14 residues. V dropped 4 bases and J dropped 5; count of bases not matched to a gene: 3. This clonotype was obtained from a man aged 18 to 29 with COVID-19, enrolled during active disease. The chain recombines TRBV13 with TRBJ2-7; the match to TRBD2 covers 12 bases. Material for sequencing was peripheral blood. The CDR3 here is CASSSGLAGNEQYF. The CDR3 DNA reads as TGTGCCAGCAGCTCGGGACTAGCGGGTAACGAGCAGTACTTC.